This T cell receptor beta chain was sequenced in a study of T cell changes during pregnancy in multiple sclerosis. The method was immunoSEQ multiplex PCR; TCRdb's version includes in-frame clones alone and lacks a portion of them. Altogether some 100,000 clones are present, just over 90% being singletons, with the ten largest covering around 1.2%. The sequenced sample was peripheral blood, obtained in the second trimester of pregnancy. This receptor was taken from a female donor with multiple sclerosis, enrolled in a pregnancy study.

In nucleotides, the CDR3 is TGCGCCAGCAGCTTGGGTGGCGGGGGGGCCAGGGATACGCAGTATTTT. It is translated as CASSLGGGGARDTQYF. This rearrangement joins TRBV5-1 to TRBJ2-3; 9 bases match TRBD2. Unmatched junction bases numbered 8, after V lost 0 bases and J lost 6 bases. This CDR3 region has 16 residues. Looked up from germline, CDR1 is SGHRS and CDR2 is YFSETQ. The full variable domain, its missing parts supplied by reference TRBV5-1 and TRBJ2-3, is KAGVTQTPRYLIKTRGQQVTLSCSPISGHRSVSWYQQTPGQGLQFLFEYFSETQRNKGNFPGRFSGRQFSNSRSEMNVSTLELGDSALYLCASSLGGGGARDTQYFGPGTRLTVL.